This T cell receptor (beta chain) is from a study of identical twins (dated by TCRdb to 2016 to 2017). With regard to the full study: To test whether fetal clonotypes persist, this study deep-sequenced TCR alpha and beta repertoires from monozygotic twins, from unrelated adults of various ages, and from cord blood. To rule out contamination, replicate twin experiments were performed at different times with different library preparation protocols.

This clonotype was counted at least ten times. Its specific antigen is unknown. Base qualities are not at hand, and no much larger clone is one base apart. Library preparation employed 5' RACE. The sequencer listed for this sample is Illumina HiSeq 2000. Template switching introduced a universal primer binding site; the final cDNA contained a unique molecular identifier, enabling accurate counting of TCR cDNA molecules. First-strand cDNA for TCR alpha and beta chains was synthesized from specific primers in the conserved constant-segment region. Each cDNA library was double barcoded, with a SMART-Mk sample barcode plus Illumina barcodes, to control for contamination. TruSeq adapter sequences along with Illumina sample barcodes were introduced in two successive PCR steps. The TCR alpha and beta cDNA libraries were sequenced on the Illumina HiSeq platform using custom primers. The authors' analysis ran thus. Unique molecular identifiers were extracted from raw reads with MiGEC, and CDR3 positions were determined with MiXCR. For each individual, recombination models were inferred using an EM algorithm with the repgenHMM and IGoR tools. The analysis of shared clonotypes was done with the tcR package in R, with sharing normalized by the product of cloneset sizes. Out-of-frame nonproductive sequences were analyzed to study raw recombination free of thymic and clonal selection effects. The public reads were reanalyzed by TCRdb: fastp trimming at Q25, MiXCR alignment, in-frame beta chains only. Every entry covers one CDR3 protein and lists the most common genes and DNA from its rows. What appears here as the V and J calls and clone size reflects TCRdb's work, not the paper's. Recorded for this sample are 350,000 to 500,000 distinct CDR3 sequences; roughly 20% of them occurred a single time. The leading ten clones occupy roughly an eighth of the sample.

Reading the germline V gene gives CDR1 SGHAT and CDR2 FQNNGV. The CDR3 has 17 amino acids, counting the end cysteine and phenylalanine. Only the CDR3 portion is preserved as DNA: 51 bases, with reading frame beginning at the first base. V was cut back by 5 bases and J by 0 bases, leaving a gap of 20 bases between them. What the study reported, not specific to this receptor: Fewer insertions were carried by abundant cord blood beta clonotypes, a similar but weaker trend appeared in young adult naive repertoires, and no such trend appeared in memory repertoires. Invariant T cells such as MAIT and iNKT could partly confound zero-insertion analyses, though diverse VJ usage argued against this for most clonotypes. Because the same donors could not be followed over many years, conclusions were based on cross-sectional statistical analysis. Compared with coincidental sharing between unrelated individuals, an excess of low generation-probability sequences was observed among out-of-frame TCR alpha sequences shared between twins. The excess sharing between twins in beta out-of-frame sequences was weaker because fewer shared sequences reduced the signal-to-noise ratio. In monozygotic twins, recombination models systematically underestimated out-of-frame TCR alpha sharing, but the models matched the sharing seen between unrelated individuals.

Only healthy Caucasian donors were included. The study also sequenced three unrelated non-twin adults: a male aged 18 to 29, a male aged 50 to 59 and a female aged 50 to 59. Miltenyi CD45RO+ enrichment and human naive T-cell isolation kits were used to isolate memory (CD45RO+) and naive T cells from PBMC. The material sequenced was naive T cells sorted from blood. Read against the paper, the sample's cell subset or site label means: cells isolated with a human naive T-cell isolation kit. The receptor comes from a man aged 45-65 years in good health. This chain is built from TRBV11-2 and TRBJ2-7; a tentative D match to TRBD1 spans 6 bases. The CDR3 reads as follows: CASSIEPGHLVSYEQYF. The nucleotide sequence reads TGTGCCAGCAGCATCGAACCGGGACATCTGGTCTCCTACGAGCAGTACTTC.